This is a list of T cell receptor beta chains from one sample in a study of blood T cell repertoires in COVID-19. TCRdb's copy holds only in-frame clones and misses some; the assay was immunoSEQ multiplex PCR. Among 100,000 to 150,000 clones listed, around 83% were seen once. The specimen sequenced was peripheral blood. The receptors derive from an elderly man with active or convalescent COVID-19. CDR3s include the opening cysteine and the closing phenylalanine or tryptophan. D genes are given only for firm matches. Size values are once, few and many counts, or a class for expanded clones, and some rows have none.

V gene,J gene,clone size,D gene,CDR3 DNA,CDR3 protein
TRBV5-1,TRBJ1-2,few,TRBD1,TGCGCCAGCAGCTGGGAAGGACAGGGCCCTCTTGGCTACACCTTC,CASSWEGQGPLGYTF
TRBV5-1,TRBJ1-3,NA,NA,TGCGCCAGCAGTATACAGCCCCGAAGCTCTGGAAACACCATATATTTT,CASSIQPRSSGNTIYF
TRBV28,TRBJ1-2,NA,NA,TGTGCCAGCAGTTCCCCTGGAAGGGGAGGCTACACCTTC,CASSSPGRGGYTF
TRBV29-1,TRBJ2-1,NA,TRBD1,TGCAGCGTCGAGGCGACAGGGTCGAACAATGAGCAGTTCTTC,CSVEATGSNNEQFF
TRBV7-2,TRBJ1-1,NA,TRBD1,TGTGCCAGCAGCTCCGACAGGGGAAACACTGAAGCTTTCTTT,CASSSDRGNTEAFF
TRBV7-3,TRBJ2-7,NA,NA,TGTGCCAGCAGCTTAAGAGGGGGAGCGGGGTACGACGAGCAGTACTTC,CASSLRGGAGYDEQYF
TRBV5-1,TRBJ2-3,NA,NA,TGCGCCAGCAGCCCCATAGCAGATACGCAGTATTTT,CASSPIADTQYF
TRBV6-5,TRBJ2-7,NA,NA,TGTGCCAGCAGGGCCAGGACAGCCACCTCCTACGAGCAGTACTTC,CASRARTATSYEQYF
TRBV24-1,TRBJ2-3,NA,TRBD1,TGTGCCACCAGTGATTCTCGGGACAGGGGGGATACGCAGTATTTT,CATSDSRDRGDTQYF
TRBV21-1,TRBJ1-4,NA,NA,TGTGCCAGCATCAGGGACAGCCCTAATGAAAAACTGTTTTTT,CASIRDSPNEKLFF